These 17 T cell receptor beta chains originate from one sample sequenced in a study of blood T cell repertoires in COVID-19. Clones were read by immunoSEQ multiplex PCR, and TCRdb kept only the in-frame ones, dropping some. Among about 45,000 clones listed, around 79% were seen once. Sequencing input: peripheral blood. These receptors all come from a human donor in a cohort sampled during active COVID-19.

This sequence joins TRBV15 and TRBJ1-6, with 9 bases fitting TRBD1. Germline-derived CDR1 and CDR2 are LNHNV and YYDKDF (reference sequence). The V and J ends lost 3 bases and 4 bases, in that order; junction bases with no gene match: 7. This CDR3 is built from 17 residues. The CDR3 sequence is CATSRGQGLGYNSPLHF. The CDR3 region has the DNA TGTGCCACCAGCAGGGGACAGGGCTTGGGGTATAATTCACCCCTCCACTTT.

The chain joins TRBV9 to TRBJ1-1; 9 nucleotides match TRBD1. The CDR3 extends over 14 amino acids. Germline V gene lookup returns CDR1 SGDLS and CDR2 YYNGEE. The V gene end was trimmed by 2 bases and the J gene end by 5 bases; junction bases not matched to a gene: 4. The DNA for the CDR3 is TGTGCCAGCAGCGTTGGGACAGGGAGAACTGAAGCTTTCTTT. Translated: CASSVGTGRTEAFF. The entire variable domain, with the rest obtained from reference TRBV9 and TRBJ1-1, is as follows: DSGVTQTPKHLITATGQRVTLRCSPRSGDLSVYWYQQSLDQGLQFLIQYYNGEERAKGNILERFSAQQFPDLHSELNLSSLELGDSALYFCASSVGTGRTEAFFGQGTRLTVV.

CDR3 nucleotide sequence: TGTGCCACCAGCCTAACGGGACTAGCAGACGATACGCAGTATTTT. Translation: CATSLTGLADDTQYF. The chain carries TRBV24-1 and TRBJ2-3, with 9 bases fitting TRBD2. V shed 7 bases, J shed 6 bases, and the junction held 10 bases outside the gene matches. Germline loops: CDR1 KGHDR, CDR2 SFDVKD. CDR3 length: 15 residues.

The chain joins TRBV2 to TRBJ2-1; D is perhaps TRBD1 (6 bases). Trimming pared 5 bases from V and 1 base from J, leaving 6 bases between. The CDR3 has 13 residues. Germline loops: CDR1 SNHLY, CDR2 FYNNEI. CDR3 amino acids: CASSQGSYNEQFF. The DNA of the CDR3 is TGTGCCAGCAGTCAGGGGTCCTACAATGAGCAGTTCTTC.

This clone was seen a few times. The J gene is TRBJ1-1, the V gene TRBV5-1; maybe TRBD1 (6 bases). The germline V gene has CDR1 SGHRS and CDR2 YFSETQ. Trimming took off 2 bases at V and 3 bases at J, with 8 bases between the two ends. The CDR3 extends over 13 amino acids. Here the CDR3 reads CASSLQGDTEAFF. As DNA, the CDR3 is TGCGCCAGCAGCTTACAGGGAGACACTGAAGCTTTCTTT.

The V and J genes are TRBV6-5 and TRBJ2-7; D possibly corresponds to TRBD2 (6 bases). The germline gives CDR1 MNHEY, CDR2 SVGAGI. Trimming removed 6 bases from V and 3 bases from J, with 6 bases in between. The CDR3 contains 11 residues. CDR3 in DNA: TGTGCCAGCAGGGACTACTACGAGCAGTACTTC. It codes for CASRDYYEQYF.

In this sample, this clone turned up once. The V gene is TRBV10-3, the J gene TRBJ1-4; D is unresolved. V was cut by 10 bases and J by 8 bases, with 17 bases left in between. This CDR3 is 13 amino acids long. In germline, CDR1 is ENHRY, CDR2 SYGVKD. The CDR3 region is CASRGGSGEKLFF. The CDR3 nucleotides read TGTGCCAGCCGCGGAGGCTCGGGGGAAAAACTGTTTTTT.

The chain employs TRBV7-8 and TRBJ2-1; D possibly corresponds to TRBD2 (7 bases). CDR3 size: 13 residues. Germline V gives CDR1 SGHVS, CDR2 FQNEAQ. The V end was cut by 1 base, the J end by 9 bases, with 10 bases between. The CDR3 region has the DNA TGTGCCAGCAGCTTAGGGGGGGGCAGTGAGCAGTTCTTC. The encoded protein is CASSLGGGSEQFF.

This chain connects TRBV6-2 or TRBV6-3 to TRBJ1-1; D might be TRBD1 (6 bases). This CDR3 is 14 amino acids long. Trimming took 5 bases from V and 0 from J, leaving 10 bases between them. The V gene's germline CDR1 is MNHEY and CDR2 SVGEGT. This CDR3 is CASSPGHMNTEAFF. CDR3 DNA: TGTGCCAGCAGTCCGGGACACATGAACACTGAAGCTTTCTTT.

This CDR3 is CASSPGLAVTGGELFF. In nucleotides, the CDR3 is TGTGCCAGCAGCCCCGGCCTGGCGGTAACAGGCGGGGAGCTGTTTTTT. The V gene is TRBV7-8, the J gene TRBJ2-2, with D maybe TRBD1 (5 bases). The CDR3 has 16 amino acids. Between the trimmed V and J ends, which lost 5 bases and 7 bases, there was a span of 20 bases. Per the germline V gene, CDR1 is SGHVS and CDR2 is FQNEAQ.

The chain carries TRBV3-1 (or the pseudogene TRBV3-2) and TRBJ2-5; D not resolved. CDR3 length: 13 amino acids. V shed 1 base and J shed 4 bases, with 7 bases lying between them. Germline V gene lookup returns CDR1 LGHDT and CDR2 YNNKEL (reference sequence). In DNA form, the CDR3 reads TGTGCCAGCAGCCAAGTATTGAGAGAGACCCAGTACTTC. As protein: CASSQVLRETQYF.

The chain couples TRBV7-2 to TRBJ2-2; 8 nucleotides align to TRBD1. CDR1 is SGHTA, CDR2 FQGNSA, per germline. J was trimmed by 5 bases and V by 5 bases; bases with no gene match: 7. This CDR3 region has 15 residues. CDR3 region: CASSTRTGRTGELFF. CDR3 nucleotide sequence: TGTGCCAGCAGCACTCGGACAGGGCGGACCGGGGAGCTGTTTTTT.

V usage is TRBV28 and J usage is TRBJ2-3; 11 bases line up with TRBD1. Per germline, CDR1 MDHEN and CDR2 SYDVKM. The CDR3 length is 16 residues. After removal of 5 bases from V and 6 bases from J, the junction contained 10 bases not matched to a gene. Here the CDR3 reads CASSQAGQGDRDTQYF. The CDR3 DNA follows: TGTGCCAGCAGTCAAGCGGGACAGGGGGATCGGGATACGCAGTATTTT. The variable domain in full, with the rest retrieved from reference TRBV28 and TRBJ2-3, is DVKVTQSSRYLVKRTGEKVFLECVQDMDHENMFWYRQDPGLGLRLIYFSYDVKMKEKGDIPEGYSVSREKKERFSLILESASTNQTSMYLCASSQAGQGDRDTQYFGPGTRLTVL.

The chain is built from TRBV18 and TRBJ2-3; the D is unclear. Germline V gives CDR1 KGHSH, CDR2 LQKENI. This CDR3 region has 12 residues. V was trimmed by 6 bases and J by 0 bases, leaving 4 bases between them. The CDR3: CASSPSTDTQYF. Here the CDR3 DNA reads TGTGCCAGCTCCCCGAGCACAGATACGCAGTATTTT.

The chain's CDR3 is CASSFFRGPGANVLTF. The DNA of the CDR3 is TGTGCCAGCAGTTTCTTTAGGGGGCCTGGGGCCAACGTCCTGACTTTC. The V call is TRBV6-5, the J call TRBJ2-6; 7 positions agree with TRBD1. The CDR3 runs 16 residues. The germline V gene encodes CDR1 MNHEY and CDR2 SVGAGI. J was trimmed by 2 bases and V by 4 bases; bases with no gene match: 5.

The J gene is TRBJ2-7, the V gene TRBV6-5; TRBD2 agrees at 7 bases. The CDR3 spans 15 residues. Germline loops: CDR1 MNHEY, CDR2 SVGAGI. J lost 1 base, V lost 3 bases, and 6 bases had no gene match. The CDR3 region is CASSYKSGGSYEQYF. The CDR3 region has the DNA TGTGCCAGCAGTTATAAGTCGGGGGGATCCTACGAGCAGTACTTC.

The gene calls are TRBV20-1 and TRBJ2-5, with 8 positions matching TRBD1. V was clipped by 3 bases and J by 2 bases; unmatched bases: 14. CDR1 and CDR2 from the germline V gene are DFQATT and SNEGSKA (reference sequence). The CDR3 runs 17 residues. The DNA for the CDR3 is TGCAGTGCTAGTAAGGGACAGGCAATCAGGGAGCAAGAGACCCAGTACTTC. Protein product: CSASKGQAIREQETQYF.